This T cell receptor (beta chain) is drawn from a study of cytomegalovirus exposure and HLA in healthy donors. The study's findings and limits: Common viral pathogens (according to a later analysis) appeared linked to several of the most significant clusters.

Researchers ran the PCR with 60 Vbeta and 13 Jbeta primers. Original handling: Unique TCR beta chains numbered roughly 80 million in a later analysis, with around 10 million shared. Libraries were prepared by immunoSEQ multiplex PCR; TCRdb keeps only in-frame clonotypes and omits some of them. V, J and clone size reflect that table, while D and trimming were determined from the DNA. The profile covers about 50,000 clones, with around four fifths appearing a single time and about 1.4% taken by the ten largest. Trimming cost V 4 bases and J 3 bases; bases outside gene matches: 1. CDR1 is SGHVS and CDR2 is FQNEAQ in the germline V gene. This CDR3 has 13 amino acids. Remarks on this clone: Its antigen is as yet unknown.

V is TRBV7-8 and J is TRBJ1-2; 8 nucleotides line up with TRBD1. The source material was PBMCs. The TCR was taken from a man aged 25-45 years in good health and CMV-seronegative. CDR3 nucleotides: TGTGCCAGCAGCTCGGACAGGGACTATGGCTACACCTTC. Encoded protein: CASSSDRDYGYTF.